Shown below are 5 T cell receptor beta chains from a single sample sequenced in a study of shared clonotypes between healthy human individuals. Clones were sequenced by immunoSEQ multiplex PCR, and TCRdb holds only the in-frame ones, with some missing. The repertoire includes more than 150,000 clones, 66% of them detected once, and more than 9% sits in the top ten. The sample taken for sequencing was memory CD4+ T cells sorted from blood. This sample's subset: CD45RA-negative fraction. These receptors were taken from a man under 40 in good health.

This sequence joins TRBV5-4 and TRBJ2-7, with 11 bases matching TRBD2. V lost 0 bases to trimming and J lost 5 bases; unmatched junction nucleotides: 4. The CDR3 sequence is 15 residues long. Looked up from germline, CDR1 is SGHNT and CDR2 is YYREEE (reference sequence). The CDR3 region is CASSLGGTSGNEQYF. As DNA, the CDR3 is TGTGCCAGCAGCTTGGGAGGGACTAGCGGTAACGAGCAGTACTTC.

This clone has more than one count but fewer than ten. The chain uses TRBV25-1 and TRBJ2-1; no clear D. CDR3 size: 9 residues. The germline gives CDR1 MGHDK, CDR2 SYGVNS. CDR3 residues: CPGPNEQFF. CDR3 bases: TGTCCCGGGCCCAATGAGCAGTTCTTC.

The chain joins TRBV2 to TRBJ1-5, with D perhaps matching TRBD1 (6 bases). Germline CDR1 SNHLY, CDR2 FYNNEI. Trimming took 1 base from V and 7 from J, leaving 14 bases between them. The CDR3 contains 15 residues. The CDR3 protein is CASSEGVGANQPQHF. The CDR3 nucleotides are TGTGCCAGCAGTGAAGGGGTGGGGGCGAACCAGCCCCAGCATTTT.

This chain connects TRBV5-6 to TRBJ2-7; 7 nucleotides match TRBD2. The length of the CDR3 is 14 residues. Germline V gene data show CDR1 as SGHDT and CDR2 as YYEEEE. J gave up 6 bases and V 5 bases, and 11 bases lay outside the gene matches. As DNA, the CDR3 is TGTGCCAGCAGTCCGGGACTATCAACGTCCGAGCAGTACTTC. Translating it yields CASSPGLSTSEQYF.

A single count supports this clone. The chain couples TRBV7-8 to TRBJ2-7; D gene unclear. The CDR3 totals 13 residues. Per the germline V gene, CDR1 is SGHVS and CDR2 is FQNEAQ. With 4 bases removed from V and 2 bases from J, the gap between germline ends came to 9 bases. CDR3 protein: CASSSGPPYEQYF. In DNA form, the CDR3 reads TGTGCCAGCAGCTCCGGGCCTCCCTACGAGCAGTACTTC.